Following are 8 T cell receptor beta chains from one sample sequenced in a study of response to subunit inactivated influenza vaccine. TCRdb re-called the RT-PCR reads through MiXCR, storing one row per CDR3 protein. The sample holds 500,000 to 550,000 distinct CDR3 sequences, roughly 8.2% seen once. The sequenced sample was PBMCs from blood, obtained roughly 24 months after vaccination. Every receptor here comes from a man aged 45 to 75 who received an inactivated influenza vaccine.

Only a few counts were recorded for this clonotype. V is TRBV7-3 and J is TRBJ2-2, with TRBD2 matching 10 bases. The CDR3 has 16 amino acids. The germline gives CDR1 SGHTA, CDR2 FQGTGA. J was trimmed by 3 bases and V by 0 bases; bases with no gene match: 1. The CDR3 nucleotides read TGTGCCAGCAGCTTAACGACTAGCGGGTACACCGGGGAGCTGTTTTTT. Protein product: CASSLTTSGYTGELFF.

This clonotype occurred a few times. The chain is built from TRBV20-1 and TRBJ2-1; 8 bases agree with TRBD2. This CDR3 has 16 residues. With V trimmed by 6 bases and J by 3 bases, 13 bases remained unmatched. Germline V lookup: CDR1 DFQATT, CDR2 SNEGSKA (reference sequence). CDR3 region: CSASALLAGSYNEQFF. The CDR3 nucleotides are TGCAGTGCCTCCGCGCTTCTAGCGGGTAGCTACAATGAGCAGTTCTTC.

J is TRBJ2-5 and V is TRBV14; no definite D call. CDR1 is SGHDN and CDR2 is FVKESK in the germline V gene. The CDR3 runs to 15 residues. Trimming pared 0 bases from V and 0 bases from J, leaving 8 bases between. In nucleotides, the CDR3 is TGTGCCAGCAGCCAAGACGAATGGTACCAAGAGACCCAGTACTTC. The encoded protein is CASSQDEWYQETQYF.

The chain couples TRBV9 to TRBJ1-1; 8 bases map to TRBD1. The CDR3 runs to 16 residues. CDR1 and CDR2 (germline): SGDLS, YYNGEE. V lost 0 bases, J lost 1 base, and 5 bases stayed unmatched. CDR3 coding DNA: TGTGCCAGCAGCGTAGAGTTTGGGACAGGGAACACTGAAGCTTTCTTT. Its protein is CASSVEFGTGNTEAFF.

Many counts were recorded for this clonotype. This chain connects TRBV29-1 to TRBJ2-1; the D gene could be TRBD1 or TRBD2 (5 bases each). CDR1 is SQVTM, CDR2 ANQGSEA, per germline. Trimming took off 0 bases at V and 1 base at J, with 16 bases between the two ends. This CDR3 comprises 17 residues. CDR3 nucleotide sequence: TGCAGCGTTGAAGATGGGGGAATGGCGACATCCTACAATGAGCAGTTCTTC. Translated: CSVEDGGMATSYNEQFF.

CDR3 protein: CASSSRSGANVLTF. In nucleotides, the CDR3 is TGTGCCAGCAGTTCACGTTCTGGGGCCAACGTCCTGACTTTC. The chain joins TRBV12-3 or TRBV12-4 to TRBJ2-6; D remains ambiguous. Trimming pared 4 bases from V and 1 base from J, leaving 5 bases between. This CDR3 is 14 amino acids long.

This clonotype was seen only a few times. The rearrangement joins TRBV7-2 to TRBJ2-5, with D hard to call. The V end was cut by 3 bases, the J end by 5 bases, with 16 bases between. In germline, CDR1 is SGHTA, CDR2 FQGNSA. The CDR3 extends over 15 amino acids. CDR3 sequence reads: CASSFSSASGETQYF. Here the CDR3 DNA reads TGTGCCAGCAGCTTTAGTTCGGCCAGTGGGGAGACCCAGTACTTC.

This chain links TRBV6-5 with TRBJ2-7, with 12 positions matching TRBD1. Unmatched junction bases numbered 2, after V lost 0 bases and J lost 5 bases. The CDR3 runs 15 residues. CDR1 is MNHEY, CDR2 SVGAGI, per germline. The CDR3, as DNA: TGTGCCAGCAGTTACTCGGGACAGGGGGCTGACGAGCAGTACTTC. Protein sequence: CASSYSGQGADEQYF.